This T cell receptor (beta chain) was identified in a study of identical twins. Study-wide points: Invariant cells of the MAIT and iNKT types might have partly distorted the zero-insertion analyses. Monozygotic twin pairs showed more out-of-frame TCR alpha sharing than models estimated. Excess twin sharing in beta out-of-frame sequences was weaker. Abundant beta clonotypes from cord blood had fewer insertions, unlike memory repertoires, which showed none.

This clonotype has only a few counts. Its antigen is undetermined. This CDR3 contains 14 residues. Trimming took 5 bases from V and 8 from J, leaving 16 bases between them. Germline assignment: CDR1 SGHAT and CDR2 FQDESV (reference sequence). Each CDR3 protein gets one entry after TCRdb re-called the 5' RACE reads with MiXCR. This sample has 1,800,000 or so distinct CDR3 sequences; around a third occur once, and the top ten carry approximately 0.29%. Sequences were obtained from cord blood. This TCR derives from a newborn girl in good health. The rearrangement joins TRBV11-1 to TRBJ2-1; D possibly corresponds to TRBD1 (6 bases). The CDR3 region has the DNA TGTGCCAGCAGCAGCTTGCAGGGGAAAGATGAGCAGTTCTTC. It yields the protein CASSSLQGKDEQFF.